This T cell receptor (beta chain) was sequenced during a study of T cells in Graves' hyperthyroidism and ophthalmopathy. Overall study: Upon initial diagnosis and before any treatment, peripheral blood was collected. The study's findings and limits: Most thyroid clonotypes expanded above 0.001 appeared in blood too.

As regards this clonotype: Its cognate antigen is unknown.

Source material for PBMCs was 9 to 10 ml fresh peripheral blood. TCR beta CDR3 regions were amplified from RNA. Using the HTBI primer set, a first-round RT-PCR was run on the TCR CDR3. MiXCR, run by TCRdb on the multiplex PCR reads, gives a single entry per CDR3 protein. The table shows roughly 400,000 distinct CDR3 sequences, with about 14% occurring only once. The germline gives CDR1 SEHNR, CDR2 FQNEAQ (reference sequence). The CDR3 has 10 amino acids. V was shortened by 9 bases and J by 9 bases, with 8 bases between the two germline ends. This chain connects TRBV7-9 to TRBJ2-2, with D uncertain. Sequencing was carried out using blood. This clonotype was obtained from a man aged 50 or older with Graves' ophthalmopathy. The CDR3 DNA reads as TGTGCCAGTCGTCACCGGGAGCTGTTTTTT. This translates into CASRHRELFF.